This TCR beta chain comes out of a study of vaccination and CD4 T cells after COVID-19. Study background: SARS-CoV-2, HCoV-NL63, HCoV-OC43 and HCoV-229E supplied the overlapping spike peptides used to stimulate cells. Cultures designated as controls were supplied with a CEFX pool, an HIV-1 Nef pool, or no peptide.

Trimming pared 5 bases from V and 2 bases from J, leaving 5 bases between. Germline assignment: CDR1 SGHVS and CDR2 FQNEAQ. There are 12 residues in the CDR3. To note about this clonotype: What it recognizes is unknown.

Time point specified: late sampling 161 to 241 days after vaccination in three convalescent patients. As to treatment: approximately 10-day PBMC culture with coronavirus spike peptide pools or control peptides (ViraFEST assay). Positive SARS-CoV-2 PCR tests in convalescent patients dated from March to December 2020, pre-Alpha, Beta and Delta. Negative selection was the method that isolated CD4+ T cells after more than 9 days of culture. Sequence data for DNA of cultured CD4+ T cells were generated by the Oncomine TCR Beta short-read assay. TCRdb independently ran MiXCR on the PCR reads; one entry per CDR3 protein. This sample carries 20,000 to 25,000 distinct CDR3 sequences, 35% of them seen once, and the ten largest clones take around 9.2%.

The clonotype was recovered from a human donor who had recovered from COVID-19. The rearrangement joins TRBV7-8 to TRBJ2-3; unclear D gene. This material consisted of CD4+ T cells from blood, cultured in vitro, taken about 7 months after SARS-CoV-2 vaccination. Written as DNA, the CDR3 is TGTGCCAGCAGCCCTCACACAGATACGCAGTATTTT. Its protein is CASSPHTDTQYF.